The 31 T cell receptor beta chains below all came from one sample that was sequenced in a study of cytomegalovirus exposure and HLA in healthy donors. Clones were read by immunoSEQ multiplex PCR, and TCRdb kept only the in-frame ones, dropping some. The sample consists of about 240,000 clones, 85% to 90% of them appearing once. The source material was PBMCs. The receptor set was obtained from a man in his late teens or twenties in good health and CMV-seronegative.

The V gene is TRBV7-8, the J gene TRBJ1-5, with no clear D. CDR3 length: 13 amino acids. V was clipped by 2 bases and J by 9 bases, with 11 bases between them. Germline-derived CDR1 and CDR2 are SGHVS and FQNEAQ. This chain's CDR3 is CASSLNGDGPQHF. Here the CDR3 DNA reads TGTGCCAGCAGCTTAAACGGGGATGGGCCCCAGCATTTT.

J is TRBJ1-1 and V is TRBV6-5; D is undetermined. Germline-derived CDR1 and CDR2 are MNHEY and SVGAGI. Trimming cost V 5 bases and J 2 bases, with 12 bases left between them. This CDR3 comprises 14 residues. The CDR3 DNA sequence: TGTGCCAGCAGTCAAGACACCGCTAACACTGAAGCTTTCTTT. Translation gives CASSQDTANTEAFF.

This sequence joins TRBV2 and TRBJ1-1; TRBD1 matches 9 bases. In germline, CDR1 is SNHLY, CDR2 FYNNEI. The CDR3 spans 14 residues. Germline trimming cut 6 bases from V and 8 bases from J; bases unmatched to any gene: 10. The DNA of the CDR3 is TGTGCCAGCAGCCTGGACAGGGGTTTTGAAGAAGCTTTCTTT. Protein sequence: CASSLDRGFEEAFF.

The chain has TRBV27 and TRBJ2-3; 10 bases align to TRBD2. V dropped 5 bases and J dropped 1; count of bases not matched to a gene: 3. There are 15 residues in the CDR3. Germline CDR1 MNHEY, CDR2 SMNVEV (reference sequence). In DNA, the CDR3 is TGTGCCAGCAGTAGTGGGACTAGCGGCACAGATACGCAGTATTTT. It yields the protein CASSSGTSGTDTQYF.

This rearrangement joins TRBV2 to TRBJ1-2, with D maybe TRBD1 (6 bases). V shed 4 bases and J shed 3 bases, with 18 bases lying between them. CDR1 and CDR2 (germline): SNHLY, FYNNEI. This CDR3 has 16 residues. The CDR3 DNA is TGTGCCAGCAGTGCCGGCACGGGGGGCTGGGACTATGGCTACACCTTC. It is translated as CASSAGTGGWDYGYTF.

This rearrangement joins TRBV5-1 to TRBJ2-6; a weak D match, TRBD2 (6 bases). Trimming shortened V by 4 bases and J by 0 bases, and 14 bases separated the two germline ends. This CDR3 has 17 residues. The germline gives CDR1 SGHRS, CDR2 YFSETQ. The CDR3 reads CASSPRRADSGANVLTF. CDR3 coding DNA: TGCGCCAGCAGCCCAAGGAGGGCGGACTCTGGGGCCAACGTCCTGACTTTC.

V gene TRBV15 combines with J gene TRBJ2-1, with D hard to call. Trimming took off 0 bases at V and 7 bases at J, with 10 bases between the two ends. Germline CDR1 reads LNHNV; CDR2 reads YYDKDF (reference sequence). This CDR3 spans 14 amino acids. The CDR3 here is CATSRDRTVNEQFF. In DNA form, the CDR3 reads TGTGCCACCAGCAGAGATCGAACTGTTAATGAGCAGTTCTTC.

The chain recombines TRBV4-3 with TRBJ1-5; D gene unclear. Germline CDR1 and CDR2: LGHNA and YSLEER. V was trimmed by 0 bases and J by 6 bases, leaving 6 bases between them. This CDR3 region has 13 residues. The CDR3 bases are TGCGCCAGCAGCCAAGAACGAGGTCAGCCCCAGCATTTT. This encodes CASSQERGQPQHF.

The gene calls are TRBV11-2 and TRBJ2-1, with 8 positions matching TRBD2. CDR3 length equals 14 residues. CDR1 is SGHAT and CDR2 is FQNNGV in the germline V gene. V trimming: 5 bases; J trimming: 10 bases; junction bases outside the gene matches: 10. The chain's CDR3 is CASSPGVSGTEQFF. The CDR3, as DNA: TGTGCCAGCAGCCCCGGGGTTAGCGGGACCGAGCAGTTCTTC.

CDR3 bases: TGTGCCAGCAGTAATCGGACAGGAGAGTGGTTTTTT. Translated, it gives CASSNRTGEWFF. The chain recombines TRBV28 with TRBJ1-4, with 7 bases that match TRBD1. The length of the CDR3 is 12 residues. Unmatched junction bases numbered 10, after V lost 5 bases and J lost 16 bases. Per the germline V gene, CDR1 is MDHEN and CDR2 is SYDVKM.

This clone was observed once. The sample carries other DNA sequences with the same CDR3. The genes are TRBV18 and TRBJ2-7; D gene uncertain. Trimming removed 2 bases at V and 2 bases at J, with 10 bases between. The CDR3 totals 14 residues. Germline assignment: CDR1 KGHSH and CDR2 LQKENI. The CDR3 DNA follows: TGTGCCAGCTCACCAACCGGGTCCCCCTACGAGCAGTACTTC. As protein: CASSPTGSPYEQYF.

The chain has TRBV4-1 and TRBJ2-5, with 7 bases aligning to TRBD2. The trim removed 3 bases at V and 5 bases at J, leaving 3 bases unmatched. The CDR3 has 13 residues. The germline gives CDR1 MGHRA, CDR2 YSYEKL. CDR3 DNA: TGCGCCAGCAGCCACCAGGGAGGGGAGACCCAGTACTTC. This sequence encodes CASSHQGGETQYF.

V is TRBV7-9 and J is TRBJ2-7; weak D call: TRBD1 (5 bases). The CDR3 sequence is 13 residues long. Germline V gene data show CDR1 as SEHNR and CDR2 as FQNEAQ (reference sequence). V lost 1 base and J 1 base, leaving 5 bases between the germline ends. In nucleotides, the CDR3 is TGTGCCAGCAGCTTAGACAGGTCCTACGAGCAGTACTTC. Encoded protein: CASSLDRSYEQYF.

This rearrangement joins TRBV4-2 to TRBJ2-7, with TRBD1 as a possible D gene (5 bases). Germline CDR1 reads LGHNA; CDR2 reads YNFKEQ. Trimming removed 1 base from V and 3 bases from J, with 10 bases in between. The CDR3 totals 14 residues. The CDR3 reads CASSQAGGHYEQYF. The CDR3 nucleotides are TGTGCCAGCAGCCAAGCAGGCGGACACTACGAGCAGTACTTC.

The chain links TRBV6-5 to TRBJ1-3; unclear D gene. CDR1 MNHEY and CDR2 SVGAGI come from the germline V gene. Trimming pared 4 bases from V and 4 bases from J, leaving 5 bases between. The CDR3 length is 12 residues. The CDR3 region has the DNA TGTGCCAGCAGTTCTCAGGGAAACACCATATATTTT. Amino acids: CASSSQGNTIYF.

The chain has TRBV10-2 and TRBJ2-1; D not resolved. The CDR3 has 13 amino acids. With 3 bases removed from V and 1 base from J, the gap between germline ends came to 4 bases. Germline loops: CDR1 WSHSY, CDR2 SAAADI. DNA of the CDR3: TGCGCCAGCAGTGACCCGTCCTACAATGAGCAGTTCTTC. The encoded protein is CASSDPSYNEQFF.

This sequence joins TRBV27 and TRBJ2-7; TRBD1 matches at 9 bases. Germline trimming cut 6 bases from V and 4 bases from J; bases unmatched to any gene: 7. The germline gives CDR1 MNHEY, CDR2 SMNVEV (reference sequence). The CDR3 contains 14 residues. CDR3 sequence (DNA): TGTGCCAGCAGGGTGACAGGGGGTCCATACGAGCAGTACTTC. This encodes CASRVTGGPYEQYF.

J is TRBJ2-7 and V is TRBV18; the match to TRBD2 covers 7 bases. V lost 0 bases and J lost 2; bases outside the gene matches: 4. The CDR3 is made up of 15 amino acids. Germline loops: CDR1 KGHSH, CDR2 LQKENI. The CDR3 spells CASSPPTAGAYEQYF. CDR3 bases: TGTGCCAGCTCACCACCGACCGCGGGGGCCTACGAGCAGTACTTC.

This chain links TRBV18 with TRBJ1-2, with D possibly matching TRBD1 (6 bases). Germline V lookup: CDR1 KGHSH, CDR2 LQKENI. Trimming removed 0 bases at V and 4 bases at J, with 12 bases between. CDR3 length equals 15 residues. Here the CDR3 DNA reads TGTGCCAGCTCACCACCGTCGGTCAGGGGCTATGGCTACACCTTC. It yields the protein CASSPPSVRGYGYTF.

This clone was counted once. The genes are TRBV9 and TRBJ1-1; D remains unclear. The germline gives CDR1 SGDLS, CDR2 YYNGEE. The V gene lost 2 bases and the J gene lost 1 base, with 6 bases spanning the gap. There are 13 residues in the CDR3. The CDR3 sequence: CASSVQRNTEAFF. As DNA, the CDR3 is TGTGCCAGCAGCGTGCAGCGGAACACTGAAGCTTTCTTT.

The gene calls are TRBV5-1 and TRBJ1-5; 8 bases are shared with TRBD1. The V segment lost 3 bases and the J segment 5 bases; nucleotides outside the gene matches: 4. The germline V gene has CDR1 SGHRS and CDR2 YFSETQ. CDR3 length: 14 amino acids. The CDR3 protein is CASSSGGWDQPQHF. CDR3 bases: TGCGCCAGCAGCTCAGGGGGCTGGGATCAGCCCCAGCATTTT.

The rearrangement joins TRBV11-2 to TRBJ2-5; the match to TRBD1 covers 9 bases. Trimming at V came to 4 bases and at J to 7 bases, leaving 13 bases not matched to a gene. From germline, CDR1 is SGHAT and CDR2 FQNNGV. The CDR3 runs 16 residues. CDR3 protein: CASSSTGTGIGGTQYF. The CDR3 DNA follows: TGTGCCAGCAGCTCAACCGGGACAGGGATTGGGGGGACCCAGTACTTC. Drawing the rest from reference TRBV11-2 and TRBJ2-5, the complete variable domain is EAGVAQSPRYKIIEKRQSVAFWCNPISGHATLYWYQQILGQGPKLLIQFQNNGVVDDSQLPKDRFSAERLKGVDSTLKIQPAKLEDSAVYLCASSSTGTGIGGTQYFGPGTRLLVL.

V is TRBV11-2 and J is TRBJ2-3; 8 bases agree with TRBD2. Losses at the gene ends were 1 base for V and 4 bases for J; bases not matched to a gene: 7. Germline V lookup: CDR1 SGHAT, CDR2 FQNNGV. The CDR3 has 16 amino acids. This chain's CDR3 is CASSLGGGRRADTQYF. Here the CDR3 DNA reads TGTGCCAGCAGCTTAGGCGGCGGGAGGAGGGCAGATACGCAGTATTTT.

The chain has TRBV27 and TRBJ2-1; 7 nucleotides align to TRBD2. CDR3 length equals 15 residues. Unmatched junction bases numbered 8, after V lost 2 bases and J lost 7 bases. The germline gives CDR1 MNHEY, CDR2 SMNVEV (reference sequence). The CDR3 DNA reads TGTGCCAGCAGTTTACAGAGCGGGGCCCCGAATGAGCAGTTCTTC. Amino acid sequence: CASSLQSGAPNEQFF.

The rearrangement links TRBV5-8 to TRBJ2-4; 7 nucleotides agree with TRBD2. The J segment lost 6 bases and the V segment lost 0 bases, leaving 9 bases of the junction unmatched. CDR1 is SGHTS and CDR2 is YDEGEE in the germline V gene. There are 16 residues in the CDR3. The CDR3 coding sequence is TGTGCCAGCAGCTTGGTGGTTTTGGGGAGGGGAAACATTCAGTACTTC. It is translated as CASSLVVLGRGNIQYF.

A word on this clone: The sample carries other DNA sequences with the same CDR3. The chain has TRBV5-1 and TRBJ2-7, with D perhaps TRBD2 (5 bases). This CDR3 region has 11 residues. From germline, CDR1 is SGHRS and CDR2 YFSETQ. V lost 5 bases to trimming and J lost 3 bases, with 6 bases between them. Here the CDR3 DNA reads TGCGCCAGCAGTCGGGACTACGAGCAGTACTTC. Translating it yields CASSRDYEQYF.

This clone was counted once. The V and J genes are TRBV19 and TRBJ1-2, with TRBD1 matching over 7 bases. The CDR3 consists of 15 residues. Germline V gene sequence: CDR1 LNHDA, CDR2 SQIVND (reference sequence). With 0 bases clipped from V and 4 bases from J, the junction kept 5 bases outside the gene matches. The CDR3 nucleotides are TGTGCCAGTAGTATAGATCCGGGACAGCCCTATGGCTACACCTTC. It specifies CASSIDPGQPYGYTF.

The CDR3 DNA follows: TGTGCCAGTAGTATCTGGACTAGCGGGAACGGCGAGCAGTACTTC. It translates to CASSIWTSGNGEQYF. This chain connects TRBV19 to TRBJ2-7, with 12 bases fitting TRBD2. This CDR3 region has 15 residues. V was pared by 3 bases and J by 6 bases, with 6 bases of the junction left unmatched. The V gene's germline CDR1 is LNHDA and CDR2 SQIVND (reference sequence).

The CDR3 loop reads CASSLTGQGSYTF. In nucleotides, the CDR3 is TGTGCCAGCAGCCTAACGGGACAGGGAAGCTACACCTTC. The V call is TRBV5-4, the J call TRBJ1-2, with 9 bases identical to TRBD1. CDR3 length equals 13 residues. Germline V gene sequence: CDR1 SGHNT, CDR2 YYREEE (reference sequence). With V trimmed by 4 bases and J by 9 bases, 7 bases remained unmatched.

The chain recombines TRBV5-1 with TRBJ2-5; D gene ambiguous. Trimming removed 0 bases from V and 1 base from J, with 10 bases in between. The germline CDR1 and CDR2 sequences are SGHRS and YFSETQ. There are 15 residues in the CDR3. CDR3: CASSLGAGPQETQYF. CDR3 DNA: TGCGCCAGCAGCTTGGGGGCAGGTCCCCAAGAGACCCAGTACTTC. The full variable domain, completed using reference TRBV5-1 and TRBJ2-5, is KAGVTQTPRYLIKTRGQQVTLSCSPISGHRSVSWYQQTPGQGLQFLFEYFSETQRNKGNFPGRFSGRQFSNSRSEMNVSTLELGDSALYLCASSLGAGPQETQYFGPGTRLLVL.

The chain is built from TRBV25-1 and TRBJ2-1, with a weak D call TRBD1 (5 bases). Between the trimmed V and J ends, which lost 10 bases and 5 bases, there was a span of 21 bases. The CDR3 covers 15 residues. CDR1 is MGHDK, CDR2 SYGVNS, per germline. The CDR3 is CATRQTEFGDNEQFF. In nucleotides, the CDR3 is TGTGCCACCCGACAGACAGAATTTGGCGACAATGAGCAGTTCTTC.